Listed here are 29 T cell receptor beta chains from one sample, sequenced in a study of blood T cell repertoires in COVID-19. The data were produced by immunoSEQ multiplex PCR, yet TCRdb's version contains in-frame clones alone and is incomplete. The data show around 260,000 clones, 75% to 90% seen once. Sequenced: peripheral blood. The origin of the receptors is a man younger than 40 with acute or convalescent COVID-19.

The chain links TRBV18 to TRBJ2-6, with a weak D call TRBD1 (6 bases). The CDR3 loop spans 19 amino acids. Germline V gene data show CDR1 as KGHSH and CDR2 as LQKENI. V dropped 0 bases and J dropped 0 bases, with 15 bases sitting between them. The DNA of the CDR3 is TGTGCCAGCTCACCACCGTTTTCAGGGGCAGTCTCTGGGGCCAACGTCCTGACTTTC. It codes for CASSPPFSGAVSGANVLTF.

The CDR3 protein is CASSFARTGVSDQPQHF. The CDR3 DNA is TGTGCCAGCAGCTTTGCGAGGACAGGGGTTTCGGATCAGCCCCAGCATTTT. This chain joins TRBV5-6 and TRBJ1-5; 9 bases align to TRBD1. Germline lookup yields CDR1 SGHDT and CDR2 YYEEEE. The junction had 11 bases not matched to a gene; V was cut back by 2 bases and J by 5 bases. The CDR3 covers 17 residues.

Points on this clone: The same CDR3 can be traced to other DNA sequences in this sample. The V gene is TRBV18, the J gene TRBJ1-2, with D perhaps TRBD1 (5 bases). The germline gives CDR1 KGHSH, CDR2 LQKENI. V lost 3 bases, J lost 8 bases, and 13 bases lay in between. CDR3 size: 13 residues. The CDR3 spells CASSPRGGDGYTF. As DNA, the CDR3 is TGTGCCAGCTCACCCCGGGGGGGGGACGGCTACACCTTC. The full variable domain, its missing parts supplied by reference TRBV18 and TRBJ1-2, is NAGVMQNPRHLVRRRGQEARLRCSPMKGHSHVYWYRQLPEEGLKFMVYLQKENIIDESGMPKERFSAEFPKEGPSILRIQQVVRGDSAAYFCASSPRGGDGYTFGSGTRLTVV.

J is TRBJ1-5 and V is TRBV28, with D possibly TRBD1 on 6 matching bases. CDR3 length: 14 residues. CDR1 MDHEN and CDR2 SYDVKM come from the germline V gene. Between the trimmed V and J ends, which lost 6 bases and 3 bases, there was a span of 12 bases. The CDR3 bases are TGTGCCAGCAGAGGGGGGGGGCCCAATCAGCCCCAGCATTTT. Translated: CASRGGGPNQPQHF.

The rearrangement uses TRBV30 and TRBJ1-1; perhaps TRBD1 as D (6 bases). Trimming left V 4 bases short and J 2 bases short, with 17 bases between. This CDR3 has 15 amino acids. In germline, CDR1 is GTSNPN, CDR2 SVGIG (reference sequence). Here the CDR3 reads CAWNVLKGVNTEAFF. The CDR3 region has the DNA TGTGCCTGGAATGTACTAAAGGGGGTTAACACTGAAGCTTTCTTT.

The gene calls are TRBV29-1 and TRBJ1-1; TRBD1 is a possible D gene (6 bases). Looked up from germline, CDR1 is SQVTM and CDR2 is ANQGSEA. Between the trimmed V and J ends, which lost 3 bases and 4 bases, there was a span of 15 bases. The CDR3 is 14 amino acids. CDR3 in amino acids: CSVDLTGYGTEAFF. For the CDR3, the DNA is TGCAGCGTTGATTTAACAGGGTATGGCACTGAAGCTTTCTTT.

The gene calls are TRBV18 and TRBJ1-5, with 7 bases fitting TRBD1. V gave up 5 bases and J gave up 4 bases; unmatched junction bases: 8. CDR3 length: 15 residues. Germline-derived CDR1 and CDR2 are KGHSH and LQKENI. In DNA, the CDR3 is TGTGCCAGCTCAAAGCCGGGACAGAATAATCAGCCCCAGCATTTT. Translating it yields CASSKPGQNNQPQHF.

The chain links TRBV28 to TRBJ1-1; 8 bases agree with TRBD1. Per the germline V gene, CDR1 is MDHEN and CDR2 is SYDVKM. J lost 1 base, V lost 4 bases, and 5 bases had no gene match. The CDR3 is made up of 15 amino acids. CDR3 region: CASSSWTGQNTEAFF. CDR3 DNA: TGTGCCAGCAGTTCGTGGACAGGGCAGAACACTGAAGCTTTCTTT.

V gene TRBV11-3 combines with J gene TRBJ1-1, with 8 bases fitting TRBD1. The CDR3 has 13 residues. Germline V gene data show CDR1 as SGHNT and CDR2 as YENEEA. V lost 5 bases to trimming and J lost 6 bases; unmatched junction nucleotides: 5. This chain's CDR3 is CASSRGQGAEAFF. Here the CDR3 DNA reads TGTGCCAGCAGCCGAGGACAGGGCGCTGAAGCTTTCTTT.

Concerning this clone itself: At the DNA level, this CDR3 is encoded by other sequences in the same sample as well. The J gene is TRBJ1-6, the V gene TRBV2; 9 nucleotides line up with TRBD1. Germline assignment: CDR1 SNHLY and CDR2 FYNNEI. The trim removed 3 bases at V and 8 bases at J, leaving 2 bases unmatched. CDR3 length: 14 amino acids. CDR3 region: CASSDRTGDSPLHF. CDR3 coding DNA: TGTGCCAGCAGTGATAGGACAGGGGATTCACCCCTCCACTTT. Combining the CDR3 with reference TRBV2 and TRBJ1-6 gives the whole variable domain EPEVTQTPSHQVTQMGQEVILRCVPISNHLYFYWYRQILGQKVEFLVSFYNNEISEKSEIFDDQFSVERPDGSNFTLKIRSTKLEDSAMYFCASSDRTGDSPLHFGNGTRLTVT.

The sample holds a few counts of this clone. This rearrangement joins TRBV28 to TRBJ1-2; D gene uncertain. CDR3 size: 13 residues. The germline gives CDR1 MDHEN, CDR2 SYDVKM. V was cut by 5 bases and J by 3 bases, with 10 bases left in between. In DNA form, the CDR3 reads TGTGCCAGCAGTGGAGCCCATTACTATGGCTACACCTTC. Translating gives CASSGAHYYGYTF.

This clone was counted once. This specimen includes other DNA sequences encoding the same CDR3. This chain links TRBV28 with TRBJ2-5, with D possibly matching TRBD2 (5 bases). Germline V gives CDR1 MDHEN, CDR2 SYDVKM. V gave up 3 bases and J gave up 4 bases, with 9 bases separating them. The CDR3 totals 13 residues. CDR3 loop: CASSFGGRETQYF. CDR3 bases: TGTGCCAGCAGTTTTGGTGGGAGAGAGACCCAGTACTTC.

This chain uses TRBV12-3 or TRBV12-4 with TRBJ1-2, with D unclear. The CDR3 has 13 amino acids. V was shortened by 3 bases and J by 4 bases, with 9 bases between the two germline ends. CDR3 sequence reads: CASSFLSGYGYTF. CDR3 DNA: TGTGCCAGCAGTTTCTTGTCGGGCTATGGCTACACCTTC.

The V and J genes are TRBV6-5 and TRBJ1-5, with a tentative D call TRBD1 (5 bases). Looked up from germline, CDR1 is MNHEY and CDR2 is SVGAGI. The CDR3 is made up of 15 amino acids. Trimming removed 6 bases at V and 5 bases at J, with 17 bases between. CDR3 nucleotides: TGTGCCAGCAGCGTAGATCCTGGGGCCCATCAGCCCCAGCATTTT. Its translation is CASSVDPGAHQPQHF.

The V call is TRBV30, the J call TRBJ1-5; no firm D call. Trimming took off 4 bases at V and 5 bases at J, with 6 bases between the two ends. Germline values: CDR1 GTSNPN, CDR2 SVGIG (reference sequence). The CDR3 totals 11 residues. As DNA, the CDR3 is TGTGCCTGGAAACCAGATCAGCCCCAGCATTTT. This encodes CAWKPDQPQHF.

The J gene is TRBJ2-5, the V gene TRBV5-1, with D unresolved. Germline CDR1 reads SGHRS; CDR2 reads YFSETQ. CDR3 length: 14 amino acids. V lost 0 bases to trimming and J lost 5 bases, with 11 bases between them. This chain's CDR3 is CASSLVSGGETQYF. CDR3 DNA sequence: TGCGCCAGCAGCTTGGTTTCGGGTGGGGAGACCCAGTACTTC.

The DNA for the CDR3 is TGCGCCAGCAGCTCGGGGTCGGTGGGGTCCTACGAGCAGTACTTC. Protein product: CASSSGSVGSYEQYF. The chain uses TRBV5-1 and TRBJ2-7; D is perhaps TRBD2 (5 bases). The CDR3 loop spans 15 amino acids. The germline V and J ends were trimmed by 3 bases and 1 base, with 14 bases remaining between them. Germline V gives CDR1 SGHRS, CDR2 YFSETQ.

The V call is TRBV18, the J call TRBJ1-1, with 9 bases that match TRBD1. The ends lost 6 bases at V and 4 bases at J; junction bases unmatched: 15. The CDR3 has 17 residues. Germline V gene data show CDR1 as KGHSH and CDR2 as LQKENI. The DNA for the CDR3 is TGTGCCAGCTCCAAGGACAGGGGCGGCTCCCTGGGCACTGAAGCTTTCTTT. Encoded protein: CASSKDRGGSLGTEAFF. Together with reference TRBV18 and TRBJ1-1, the CDR3 gives the full variable domain: NAGVMQNPRHLVRRRGQEARLRCSPMKGHSHVYWYRQLPEEGLKFMVYLQKENIIDESGMPKERFSAEFPKEGPSILRIQQVVRGDSAAYFCASSKDRGGSLGTEAFFGQGTRLTVV.

The chain employs TRBV20-1 and TRBJ1-3, with no clear D. The CDR3 runs to 14 residues. V was pared by 3 bases and J by 4 bases, with 13 bases between. The germline CDR1 and CDR2 sequences are DFQATT and SNEGSKA (reference sequence). CDR3 DNA sequence: TGCAGTGCTAGTAGCCCCGGGGTAGGAAACACCATATATTTT. It codes for CSASSPGVGNTIYF.

This sequence joins TRBV7-2 and TRBJ2-2; 11 bases agree with TRBD2. The germline gives CDR1 SGHTA, CDR2 FQGNSA. The length of the CDR3 is 15 residues. V shed 4 bases, J shed 3 bases, and the junction held 1 base outside the gene matches. CDR3 nucleotides: TGTGCCAGCAGCTGGGGACTAGCGGACACCGGGGAGCTGTTTTTT. Its protein is CASSWGLADTGELFF. The variable domain in full, with the rest retrieved from reference TRBV7-2 and TRBJ2-2, is GAGVSQSPSNKVTEKGKDVELRCDPISGHTALYWYRQSLGQGLEFLIYFQGNSAPDKSGLPSDRFSAERTGGSVSTLTIQRTQQEDSAVYLCASSWGLADTGELFFGEGSRLTVL.

The chain links TRBV19 to TRBJ1-5; D is unresolved. CDR1 is LNHDA, CDR2 SQIVND, per germline (reference sequence). The germline V and J ends were trimmed by 1 base and 9 bases, with 13 bases remaining between them. There are 14 residues in the CDR3. The CDR3 bases are TGTGCCAGTAGTATAGGTCAGCGAATTCCGCCCCAGCATTTT. This encodes CASSIGQRIPPQHF.

The chain carries TRBV30 and TRBJ1-4, with D possibly being TRBD1 (5 bases). Trimming pared 3 bases from V and 10 bases from J, leaving 12 bases between. The germline CDR1 and CDR2 sequences are GTSNPN and SVGIG (reference sequence). CDR3 length: 12 residues. DNA for the CDR3: TGTGCCTGGAGCCCGGGACTCCGAAAACTGTTTTTT. Amino acids: CAWSPGLRKLFF.

The gene calls are TRBV12-3 or TRBV12-4 and TRBJ2-3, with D maybe TRBD2 (6 bases). The V and J ends lost 5 bases and 2 bases respectively, with 8 bases between them. The CDR3 sequence is 13 residues long. CDR3 DNA sequence: TGTGCCAGCAGTCGGGACTTCACAGATACGCAGTATTTT. Translating it yields CASSRDFTDTQYF.

For the CDR3, the DNA is TGTGCCAGCCGCCCAAGGGACACAACGAACACCGGGGAGCTGTTTTTT. Translation gives CASRPRDTTNTGELFF. The rearrangement uses TRBV2 and TRBJ2-2, with D possibly TRBD1 on 6 matching bases. This CDR3 contains 16 residues. The ends were cut back, 8 bases at V and 0 bases at J, with 16 bases in the middle. Germline CDR1 and CDR2: SNHLY and FYNNEI.

V usage is TRBV6-5 and J usage is TRBJ1-1; 10 bases agree with TRBD1. V was clipped by 7 bases and J by 9 bases; unmatched bases: 8. Per the germline V gene, CDR1 is MNHEY and CDR2 is SVGAGI. This CDR3 comprises 13 residues. Here the CDR3 reads CASILRQGAKAFF. CDR3 DNA: TGTGCCAGCATATTACGACAGGGGGCAAAAGCTTTCTTT.

CDR3 residues: CASSIRAANSPLHF. The CDR3 region has the DNA TGTGCCAGTAGTATCAGGGCCGCTAATTCACCCCTCCACTTT. This chain links TRBV19 with TRBJ1-6, with TRBD1 as a possible D gene (5 bases). Germline V CDR1 and CDR2: LNHDA, SQIVND (reference sequence). Trimming took off 3 bases at V and 6 bases at J, with 9 bases between the two ends. There are 14 residues in the CDR3.

The rearrangement links TRBV19 to TRBJ2-2; D not certain. The germline CDR1 and CDR2 sequences are LNHDA and SQIVND (reference sequence). There are 14 residues in the CDR3. Trimming shortened V by 3 bases and J by 0 bases, and 5 bases separated the two germline ends. DNA for the CDR3: TGTGCCAGTAGTATTTCTACGAACACCGGGGAGCTGTTTTTT. It codes for CASSISTNTGELFF.

The CDR3 sequence: CASSLADRGNTIYF. The CDR3 region has the DNA TGCGCCAGCAGCTTGGCGGACAGGGGAAACACCATATATTTT. V is TRBV5-1 and J is TRBJ1-3; 7 positions agree with TRBD1. V trimming: 0 bases; J trimming: 4 bases; junction bases outside the gene matches: 1. Germline-derived CDR1 and CDR2 are SGHRS and YFSETQ. CDR3 length: 14 residues.

The chain carries TRBV20-1 and TRBJ1-4; D ambiguous. Germline CDR1 reads DFQATT; CDR2 reads SNEGSKA (reference sequence). V lost 3 bases to trimming and J lost 2 bases, with 7 bases between them. The CDR3 length is 13 residues. The CDR3 sequence: CSASSSTNEKLFF. CDR3 nucleotides: TGCAGTGCTAGTTCCAGTACTAATGAAAAACTGTTTTTT.